The 32 T cell receptor beta chains given below trace back to one sample, sequenced in a study of T cells in Graves' hyperthyroidism and ophthalmopathy. There were TCR beta CDR3 regions amplified from RNA transcripts. Using the HTBI primer set, a first-round RT-PCR was run on the TCR CDR3. One entry per CDR3 protein, called by TCRdb with MiXCR from the multiplex PCR reads. The repertoire holds around 280,000 distinct CDR3 sequences, with approximately 13% as singletons. Material: blood. These TCRs come from a woman aged 40 to 55 with Graves' hyperthyroidism.

This clonotype appeared many times. The chain joins TRBV6-1 to TRBJ2-3; possible D gene TRBD1, 5 bases. CDR3 length: 15 amino acids. Trimming removed 11 bases from V and 5 bases from J, with 23 bases in between. Germline CDR1 is MNHNS and CDR2 is SASEGT. As DNA, the CDR3 is TGTGCCGGGATAAGAGCCGGCAGCAGGGAAGATACGCAGTATTTT. Its translation: CAGIRAGSREDTQYF.

In this sample, this clonotype turned up many times. The CDR3 region has the DNA TGCGCCAGCAGCCCCCGACAGGGTCAATCCTACAATGAGCAGTTCTTC. Protein: CASSPRQGQSYNEQFF. This chain links TRBV5-1 with TRBJ2-1, with 7 bases that match TRBD1. The V segment lost 4 bases and the J segment 1 base; nucleotides outside the gene matches: 8. From germline, CDR1 is SGHRS and CDR2 YFSETQ. The length of the CDR3 is 16 residues.

The genes are TRBV18 and TRBJ2-7; the D is unclear. Germline-derived CDR1 and CDR2 are KGHSH and LQKENI. Trimming removed 3 bases from V and 3 bases from J, with 18 bases in between. CDR3 size: 16 residues. CDR3 protein: CASSPVRLPPRYEQYF. CDR3 coding DNA: TGTGCCAGCTCACCTGTAAGGCTGCCCCCTCGCTACGAGCAGTACTTC.

Ten or more counts support this clonotype. This rearrangement joins TRBV29-1 to TRBJ1-2, with D tentatively TRBD1 (6 bases). CDR1 and CDR2 (germline): SQVTM, ANQGSEA. The CDR3 is made up of 12 amino acids. Trimming cost V 6 bases and J 6 bases, with 14 bases left between them. This CDR3 is CSVVNREDGYTF. CDR3 bases: TGCAGCGTAGTCAACAGGGAAGATGGCTACACCTTC.

This clonotype was found many times. The genes are TRBV9 and TRBJ2-1; 7 bases are shared with TRBD2. The germline CDR1 and CDR2 sequences are SGDLS and YYNGEE. The CDR3 has 14 residues. V shed 0 bases and J 9 bases; nucleotides not matched to a gene: 6. CDR3 coding DNA: TGTGCCAGCAGCGTAGGGACTAGTACTCTTGAGCAGTTCTTC. Residues: CASSVGTSTLEQFF.

In its sample, this clonotype was seen many times. The chain is built from TRBV10-2 and TRBJ2-1, with D tentatively TRBD1 or TRBD2 (6 bases each). The CDR3 is 16 residues long. CDR1 WSHSY and CDR2 SAAADI come from the germline V gene. Trimming removed 1 base at V and 7 bases at J, with 17 bases between. As DNA, the CDR3 is TGCGCCAGCAGTGAGTATAGGGGGGCACCATCAAATGAGCAGTTCTTC. As protein: CASSEYRGAPSNEQFF.

This clonotype was recorded many times. This chain joins TRBV12-3 or TRBV12-4 and TRBJ2-7; TRBD1 agrees at 7 bases. V trimming: 6 bases; J trimming: 3 bases; junction bases outside the gene matches: 11. The CDR3 contains 15 residues. In DNA, the CDR3 is TGTGCCAGCAGATTAAGGGGGCGCGGGTTCTACGAGCAGTACTTC. It yields the protein CASRLRGRGFYEQYF.

This clonotype has more than one count but fewer than ten. The genes are TRBV30 and TRBJ2-1; D ambiguous. The germline V gene has CDR1 GTSNPN and CDR2 SVGIG (reference sequence). Trimming pared 8 bases from V and 4 bases from J, leaving 18 bases between. The CDR3 is made up of 14 amino acids. In DNA form, the CDR3 reads TGTGCCGCCCATCGGGCTACCCATTACAATGAGCAGTTCTTC. It specifies CAAHRATHYNEQFF. Looking up the rest from reference TRBV30 and TRBJ2-1 gives the full variable domain: SQTIHQWPATLVQPVGSPLSLECTVEGTSNPNLYWYRQAAGRGLQLLFYSVGIGQISSEVPQNLSASRPQDRQFILSSKKLLLSDSGFYLCAAHRATHYNEQFFGPGTRLTVL.

Ten or more counts support this clonotype. The rearrangement uses TRBV28 and TRBJ1-1; D is unresolved. The germline V and J ends were trimmed by 5 bases and 12 bases, with 19 bases remaining between them. Germline V gene data show CDR1 as MDHEN and CDR2 as SYDVKM. The CDR3 length is 13 residues. The CDR3, as DNA: TGTGCCAGCAGTCCTCGGGTCGCCTTAAGAACTTTCTTT. This translates into CASSPRVALRTFF.

This clonotype was detected ten times or more. The chain recombines TRBV2 with TRBJ1-2; a possible D gene is TRBD1 (5 bases). Germline assignment: CDR1 SNHLY and CDR2 FYNNEI. V was clipped by 4 bases and J by 2 bases, with 11 bases between them. CDR3 size: 14 residues. CDR3 nucleotide sequence: TGTGCCAGCAGTGCGACGGGGGAGAACTATGGCTACACCTTC. This sequence encodes CASSATGENYGYTF.

The chain recombines TRBV7-2 with TRBJ2-2; 10 bases align to TRBD2. The CDR3 is 16 residues long. V lost 3 bases and J lost 6; bases outside the gene matches: 7. From germline, CDR1 is SGHTA and CDR2 FQGNSA. The CDR3 DNA reads as TGTGCCAGCAGCTTTACTAGCGGGATAGGATCCGGGGAGCTGTTTTTT. As protein: CASSFTSGIGSGELFF.

This clonotype has just a few counts. The chain couples TRBV6-1 to TRBJ2-7; 7 nucleotides align to TRBD2. V shed 2 bases, J shed 3 bases, and the junction held 7 bases outside the gene matches. The germline CDR1 and CDR2 sequences are MNHNS and SASEGT. This CDR3 region has 15 residues. This CDR3 is CASSEQSGDYYEQYF. CDR3 nucleotides: TGTGCCAGCAGTGAACAGAGCGGGGACTACTACGAGCAGTACTTC.

This clonotype was seen repeatedly, ten times or more. This sequence joins TRBV2 and TRBJ2-3; no clear D gene. The CDR3 is 11 residues long. Germline V gives CDR1 SNHLY, CDR2 FYNNEI. Trimming took off 2 bases at V and 7 bases at J, with 4 bases between the two ends. This CDR3 is CASSESYTQYF. The CDR3 nucleotides read TGTGCCAGCAGTGAATCGTATACGCAGTATTTT.

There are a few counts of this clonotype. The chain is built from TRBV19 and TRBJ1-1; TRBD1 might be the D (5 bases). Germline-derived CDR1 and CDR2 are LNHDA and SQIVND (reference sequence). The V gene lost 2 bases and the J gene lost 7 bases, with 8 bases spanning the gap. The CDR3 is 12 amino acids. The DNA for the CDR3 is TGTGCCAGTAGTATATCAGGGTTTGAAGCTTTCTTT. Translating it yields CASSISGFEAFF.

This sequence joins TRBV7-2 and TRBJ2-2; 7 nucleotides match TRBD1. Germline V lookup: CDR1 SGHTA, CDR2 FQGNSA. The CDR3 is made up of 16 amino acids. V shed 3 bases, J shed 7 bases, and the junction held 11 bases outside the gene matches. CDR3: CASSFTGARAGGELFF. CDR3 bases: TGTGCCAGCAGCTTCACAGGGGCCCGCGCCGGCGGGGAGCTGTTTTTT.

This clonotype was detected many times. The chain links TRBV2 to TRBJ2-2; tentative D call: TRBD2 (5 bases). V shed 10 bases and J shed 5 bases, with 11 bases lying between them. The germline gives CDR1 SNHLY, CDR2 FYNNEI. The CDR3 is 12 residues long. The CDR3 DNA reads as TGTGCCATCCGACGAGGGACCGGGGAGCTGTTTTTT. This gives the protein CAIRRGTGELFF. The entire variable domain, with the rest obtained from reference TRBV2 and TRBJ2-2, is as follows: EPEVTQTPSHQVTQMGQEVILRCVPISNHLYFYWYRQILGQKVEFLVSFYNNEISEKSEIFDDQFSVERPDGSNFTLKIRSTKLEDSAMYFCAIRRGTGELFFGEGSRLTVL.

This clonotype showed up many times. V and J are TRBV4-1 and TRBJ1-2, with TRBD1 matching over 7 bases. The CDR3 totals 14 residues. The V segment lost 2 bases and the J segment 2 bases; nucleotides outside the gene matches: 2. Looked up from germline, CDR1 is MGHRA and CDR2 is YSYEKL. CDR3: CASSQPGQNYGYTF. DNA of the CDR3: TGCGCCAGCAGCCAACCGGGACAGAACTATGGCTACACCTTC.

The chain uses TRBV29-1 and TRBJ2-2; 9 bases line up with TRBD1. CDR3 length equals 15 residues. V lost 6 bases, J lost 1 base, and 6 bases stayed unmatched. Per the germline V gene, CDR1 is SQVTM and CDR2 is ANQGSEA. The DNA for the CDR3 is TGCAGCGTCAACCCGGGACAGGGGAACACCGGGGAGCTGTTTTTT. As protein: CSVNPGQGNTGELFF.

The rearrangement uses TRBV29-1 and TRBJ2-7; D remains ambiguous. This CDR3 contains 14 residues. Germline V gene sequence: CDR1 SQVTM, CDR2 ANQGSEA. V gave up 7 bases and J gave up 0 bases, with 16 bases separating them. The CDR3 loop is CSAATDSFSYEQYF. The DNA for the CDR3 is TGCAGCGCCGCTACAGACTCCTTCTCCTACGAGCAGTACTTC.

At least ten counts were recorded for this clonotype. V gene TRBV4-2 combines with J gene TRBJ2-4; D remains unclear. Germline V gene data show CDR1 as LGHNA and CDR2 as YNFKEQ. This CDR3 comprises 13 residues. Trimming took off 4 bases at V and 4 bases at J, with 8 bases between the two ends. As DNA, the CDR3 is TGTGCCAGCAGCCCGGAACGGAAAAACATTCAGTACTTC. It is translated as CASSPERKNIQYF.

This clonotype was detected ten times or more. The CDR3 DNA reads as TGTGCCAGCCGGATACGGGGGTGGACTGAAGCTTTCTTT. Its translation is CASRIRGWTEAFF. The chain carries TRBV28 and TRBJ1-1; D might be TRBD1 (5 bases). Trimming stripped 8 bases from V and 5 bases from J, with 15 bases between. Germline V gene lookup returns CDR1 MDHEN and CDR2 SYDVKM. This CDR3 is 13 amino acids long.

J is TRBJ2-4 and V is TRBV3-1; TRBD2 aligns across 11 bases. V trimming: 1 base; J trimming: 2 bases; junction bases outside the gene matches: 13. The CDR3 sequence is 20 residues long. The germline V gene encodes CDR1 LGHDT and CDR2 YNNKEL (reference sequence). For the CDR3, the DNA is TGTGCCAGCAGCCAAGTTGCTCTAGCGGGAGGAGAGAGAACCAAAAACATTCAGTACTTC. Amino acids: CASSQVALAGGERTKNIQYF.

This clonotype was observed at least ten times. The chain employs TRBV28 and TRBJ1-5, with D uncertain. The germline V gene encodes CDR1 MDHEN and CDR2 SYDVKM. V was shortened by 6 bases and J by 0 bases, with 6 bases between the two germline ends. The CDR3 covers 13 residues. DNA of the CDR3: TGTGCCAGCAGGGTGGGTAGCAATCAGCCCCAGCATTTT. It yields the protein CASRVGSNQPQHF.

In its sample, this clonotype was seen once. The chain joins TRBV6-5 to TRBJ2-2, with D uncertain. The CDR3 runs to 13 residues. CDR1 is MNHEY and CDR2 is SVGAGI in the germline V gene. V lost 0 bases, J lost 3 bases, and 2 bases lay in between. DNA for the CDR3: TGTGCCAGCAGTTACTCCCACACCGGGGAGCTGTTTTTT. Residues: CASSYSHTGELFF.

Many counts were recorded for this clonotype. The chain carries TRBV24-1 and TRBJ2-1, with 9 bases fitting TRBD1. V lost 3 bases to trimming and J lost 7 bases; unmatched junction nucleotides: 3. This CDR3 spans 14 amino acids. Looked up from germline, CDR1 is KGHDR and CDR2 is SFDVKD. CDR3 amino acids: CATSDPGQGNEQFF. The CDR3 DNA is TGTGCCACCAGTGATCCCGGACAGGGGAATGAGCAGTTCTTC.

This clonotype occurred many times. The chain is built from TRBV12-3 or TRBV12-4 and TRBJ2-7; D gene ambiguous. The CDR3 runs 13 residues. The ends were cut back, 3 bases at V and 3 bases at J, with 9 bases in the middle. This CDR3 is CASSFSTFYEQYF. DNA for the CDR3: TGTGCCAGCAGTTTCTCGACTTTCTACGAGCAGTACTTC.

Ten or more counts support this clonotype. The CDR3 DNA reads TGTGCCAGCAGCACACGGACGAGTGGCTACACCTTC. This sequence encodes CASSTRTSGYTF. This rearrangement joins TRBV28 to TRBJ1-2, with D uncertain. CDR1 is MDHEN, CDR2 SYDVKM, per germline. Trimming pared 6 bases from V and 7 bases from J, leaving 12 bases between. This CDR3 is built from 12 residues.

This clonotype came up many times. DNA of the CDR3: TGTGCCAGCAGCCTCCGGGACAGGGGGCAGGGGAATGAGCAGTTCTTC. Translated, it gives CASSLRDRGQGNEQFF. The V and J genes are TRBV11-3 and TRBJ2-1; 12 bases are shared with TRBD1. The CDR3 is 16 residues long. Germline trimming cut 5 bases from V and 7 bases from J; bases unmatched to any gene: 9. The germline V gene encodes CDR1 SGHNT and CDR2 YENEEA.

The table lists this clonotype with a few counts. The rearrangement joins TRBV29-1 to TRBJ2-1; 10 positions agree with TRBD2. The CDR3 runs 16 residues. The germline gives CDR1 SQVTM, CDR2 ANQGSEA. V gave up 3 bases and J gave up 0 bases; unmatched junction bases: 5. The DNA for the CDR3 is TGCAGCGTTGATGGGACTAGCGCTGACTCCTACAATGAGCAGTTCTTC. Protein: CSVDGTSADSYNEQFF.

The rearrangement joins TRBV5-5 to TRBJ2-7; 15 bases are a match to TRBD2. The end of the DNA fits TRBJ2-1 better, so the J call may be wrong. Looked up from germline, CDR1 is SGHKS and CDR2 is YYEKEE (reference sequence). The CDR3 is made up of 16 amino acids. CDR3 residues: CASSSPGLAGGYEQFF. In nucleotides, the CDR3 is TGTGCCAGCAGCTCCCCGGGACTAGCGGGAGGCTACGAGCAGTTCTTC.

This chain connects TRBV3-1 to TRBJ2-2; TRBD2 matches 9 bases. Germline CDR1 reads LGHDT; CDR2 reads YNNKEL (reference sequence). Unmatched junction bases numbered 3, after V lost 4 bases and J lost 3 bases. The CDR3 has 15 amino acids. CDR3: CASSPRLADTGELFF. For the CDR3, the DNA is TGTGCCAGCAGCCCGAGACTAGCGGACACCGGGGAGCTGTTTTTT.

This clonotype was detected ten times or more. The V gene is TRBV6-1, the J gene TRBJ1-5; 7 positions match TRBD1. V lost 7 bases to trimming and J lost 3 bases; unmatched junction nucleotides: 6. CDR1 is MNHNS, CDR2 SASEGT, per germline. The CDR3 contains 14 residues. The CDR3 DNA is TGTGCCAGCACCAAGGGACAGTTCAATCAGCCCCAGCATTTT. Translated: CASTKGQFNQPQHF.